This note documents a single T cell receptor (beta chain) sequence. Antigen specificity is unknown. This sample stems from a study of T-cell memory formation after mild COVID-19. With constant-segment primers, 5'RACE yielded cDNA libraries of TCR alpha and TCR beta that carried sample barcodes and UMIs. TCRdb used MiXCR to reprocess the 5' RACE reads, holding one entry per CDR3 protein. The sample includes 350,000 to 450,000 distinct CDR3 sequences, approximately 24% of them seen just once. Notes on the study in general: Clones contracting day 15 to 85 were balanced CD4/CD8; later expanders leaned CD4+.

The trim removed 2 bases at V and 7 bases at J, leaving 15 bases unmatched. The germline V gene has CDR1 MNHEY and CDR2 SMNVEV (reference sequence). The CDR3 contains 18 residues. This sequence joins TRBV27 and TRBJ1-5, with 9 bases lining up with TRBD1. Input material: PBMCs or a T cell subset sorted from them (not recorded which). This clonotype was sampled from an adult woman who had mild COVID-19 (a few samples of this study predate the infection). Cell type and time point are not known. DNA of the CDR3: TGTGCCAGCAGTTTAAGCCGAGGTTGGGGACAGGGCTGGCAGCCCCAGCATTTT. Its protein product is CASSLSRGWGQGWQPQHF.